This record covers a single TCR beta chain. Its antigen is still unknown. The library protocol tagged individual cDNA molecules with unique molecular identifiers. One entry per CDR3 protein, called by TCRdb with MiXCR from the 5' RACE reads. The profile shows 75,000 to 100,000 distinct CDR3 sequences, about 15% of them singletons. This entry comes from a study of early T cells in non-severe SARS-CoV-2 infection. Looking at the study overall: Sequencing input comprised bulk RNA from unsorted whole blood; chain pairing was not available.

Study-level findings and limits: The matching step, a VDJdb search, favored anti-spike CD8 responses and missed private and CD4 specificities.

The CDR3 has 15 amino acids. CDR1 and CDR2 from the germline V gene are MRHNA and SNTAGT. Trimming removed 3 bases from V and 8 bases from J; junction bases left unmatched: 8. The sequence was collected from an adult who was a healthcare worker with PCR-confirmed SARS-CoV-2 infection or an uninfected control (not recorded which). Input material: whole blood. The chain combines TRBV6-4 with TRBJ2-1, with TRBD2 matching over 9 bases. As DNA, the CDR3 is TGTGCCAGCAGTGAAGGCGGGAGGGCCTCCGATGAGCAGTTCTTC. Amino acids: CASSEGGRASDEQFF.